This entry describes one TCR beta chain. The data are from a study of OX40 agonist ivuxolimab in advanced cancers. Between the trimmed V and J ends, which lost 0 bases and 4 bases, there was a span of 7 bases. This CDR3 is 13 amino acids long. Per germline, CDR1 SGHNT and CDR2 YYREEE (reference sequence). Data came from immunoSEQ multiplex PCR; TCRdb stores just in-frame clones and leaves some out. The sample has about 64,000 clones, 85% to 90% seen once. This specimen was CD4+ or CD8+ T cells sorted from blood, taken in a trial of the OX40 agonist ivuxolimab. The sequence was obtained from an adult with an advanced solid tumor such as melanoma, head and neck, liver or kidney cancer. J is TRBJ1-1 and V is TRBV5-4, with D unresolved. CDR3 coding DNA: TGTGCCAGCAGCTTGGACGGCGGCACTGAAGCTTTCTTT. Translation gives CASSLDGGTEAFF.